This entry features one T cell receptor (beta chain) sequence. The data were obtained in a study of CD8 T cells in Susac syndrome. Reverse transcription used roughly 0.45 to 1 ug RNA and random hexamers. TCRdb called the immunoSEQ multiplex PCR reads again in MiXCR, with one record for every CDR3 protein. The profile covers about 120,000 distinct CDR3 sequences, with 96% appearing a single time and approximately 0.15% taken by the ten largest. V was clipped by 2 bases and J by 5 bases, with 9 bases between them. Germline V CDR1 and CDR2: DFQATT, SNEGSKA (reference sequence). This CDR3 has 12 residues.

This TCR derives from a human donor with Susac syndrome. Input material: CD4+ T cells from PBMCs. V usage is TRBV20-1 and J usage is TRBJ1-2, with a weak D call TRBD1 (5 bases). In nucleotides, the CDR3 is TGCAGTGCTAGAAGGGGACCTTATGGCTACACCTTC. Residues: CSARRGPYGYTF.